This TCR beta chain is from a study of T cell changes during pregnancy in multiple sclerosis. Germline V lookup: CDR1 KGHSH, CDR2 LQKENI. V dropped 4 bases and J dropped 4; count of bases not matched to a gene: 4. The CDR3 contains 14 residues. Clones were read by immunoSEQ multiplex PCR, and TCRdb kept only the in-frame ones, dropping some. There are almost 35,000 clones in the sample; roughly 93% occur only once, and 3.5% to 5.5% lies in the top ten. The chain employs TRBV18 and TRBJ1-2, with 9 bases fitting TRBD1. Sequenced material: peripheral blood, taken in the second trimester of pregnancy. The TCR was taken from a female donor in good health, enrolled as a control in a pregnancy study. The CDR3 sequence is CASSRGTGLYGYTF. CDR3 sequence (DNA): TGTGCCAGCTCACGGGGGACAGGGCTCTATGGCTACACCTTC.